The clone carrying this TCR beta chain has at least ten counts. No antigen is known for it. It was RNA transcripts that yielded the amplified TCR beta CDR3 regions. TCR CDR3 regions were first amplified by RT-PCR with HTBI primers. In TCRdb, the multiplex PCR reads were re-called with MiXCR into one record per CDR3 protein. Altogether 300,000 to 450,000 distinct CDR3 sequences are present, over 11% being singletons, with the ten largest covering approximately 10%. V lost 0 bases and J lost 4; bases outside the gene matches: 10. CDR1 and CDR2 from the germline V gene are KGHDR and SFDVKD. The CDR3 sequence is 18 residues long. This record belongs to a study of T cells in Graves' hyperthyroidism and ophthalmopathy. Study-wide points: Appearing also in blood were most of the thyroid clonotypes expanded above 0.001. Before onset, by a median of around 6.4 months, the model predicted ophthalmopathy.

The study enrolled patients aged 18 to 65 with newly diagnosed hyperthyroidism of under 2 months' duration. 9.5 to 10 ml fresh peripheral blood yielded the PBMCs. V gene TRBV24-1 combines with J gene TRBJ2-2, with 7 bases identical to TRBD2. The sample consisted of blood. The sequence was collected from a woman in her fifties or sixties with Graves' hyperthyroidism. The chain's CDR3 is CATSDLQGGSGGTGELFF. The CDR3 region has the DNA TGTGCCACCAGTGATTTGCAGGGCGGGAGCGGTGGCACCGGGGAGCTGTTTTTT.